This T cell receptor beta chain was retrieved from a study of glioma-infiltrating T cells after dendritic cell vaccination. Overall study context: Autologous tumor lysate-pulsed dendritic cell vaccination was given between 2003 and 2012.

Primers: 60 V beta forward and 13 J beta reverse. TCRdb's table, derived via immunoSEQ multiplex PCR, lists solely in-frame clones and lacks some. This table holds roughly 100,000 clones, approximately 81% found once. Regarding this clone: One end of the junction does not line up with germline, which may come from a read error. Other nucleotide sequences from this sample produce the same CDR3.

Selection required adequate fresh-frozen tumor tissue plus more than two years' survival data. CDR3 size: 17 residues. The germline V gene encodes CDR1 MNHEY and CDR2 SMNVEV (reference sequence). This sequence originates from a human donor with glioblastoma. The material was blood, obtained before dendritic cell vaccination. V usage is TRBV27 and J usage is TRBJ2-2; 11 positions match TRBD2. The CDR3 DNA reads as TGTGCCAGCAGCTTATTAGCGGGAGGGCGGGACACCGGGGAGCTGTTTTTT. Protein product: CASSLLAGGRDTGELFF.